Listed below are T cell receptor beta chains from one sample, sequenced in a study of cytotoxic CD8 clonotypes in ibrutinib-treated CLL. Using immunoSEQ multiplex PCR, the repertoire was profiled, and TCRdb retains in-frame clones only, with some absent. The sample consists of some 100,000 clones, 50% to 65% of them appearing once. Sequenced here: PBMCs, sampled after 24 months of ibrutinib treatment. The receptors stem from a human donor with chronic lymphocytic leukemia. Each CDR3 is given with its conserved first and last residue.

v_call | cdr3_aa
TRBV5-4 | CASSRTGGRVETQYF
TRBV9 | CASSGANENYGYTF
TRBV7-8 | CASSPLTVTEQYF
TRBV7-9 | CASSLEGGGTEAFF
TRBV18 | CASSPRGSTYEQYF
TRBV11-3 | CASSPSGGVVETQYF
TRBV25-1 | CASSDIGGQGYTF
TRBV6-5 | CASGEQDNYGYTF
TRBV5-1 | CASSSGQGGLGTEAFF
TRBV30 | CAWSVETSPQETQYF
TRBV30 | CAWNQGTYNEQFF
TRBV5-6 | CASSQGGGSTDTQYF
TRBV5-5 | CASFPHQPQHF
TRBV5-6 | CASSPRQGSRQTQYF
TRBV10-3 | CAISERARRVSNGNTIYF
TRBV7-2 | CASSGDRLTEAFF
TRBV13 | CASSTRPGETQYF
TRBV25-1 | CASSESRGSTDTQYF
TRBV10-3 | CAISPGPRGGYNEQFF
TRBV6-5 | CASNGYTF
TRBV25-1 | CASSDHQGFEKLFF
TRBV6-1 | CASSRGIGETQYF
TRBV30 | CAWRGQGARNSPLHF
TRBV23-1 | CASSRSPGQGAQETQYF
TRBV25-1 | CACRTGAGELFF
TRBV5-6 | CASSSLDRGNEKLFF
TRBV10-2 | CASRDGYEQYF
TRBV5-1 | CATSEWGTEAFF
TRBV7-2 | CASSLWSTEAFF
TRBV6-6 | CASSYRNEQFF
TRBV9 | CASTLDREDTQYF
TRBV19 | CASSVLGLQETQYF
TRBV2 | CASRGQRPGDTQYF
TRBV25-1 | CASSEVTGGGYTF
TRBV6-1 | CASSEAPGQGDTQYF
TRBV9 | CASSASGGYQETQYF
TRBV30 | CAWAQVGNTIYF
TRBV5-1 | CASGGGGGAQETQYF
TRBV11-1 | CASSARGGNTEAFF
TRBV2 | CASSGRMRREKLFF
TRBV7-3 | CASSWTGDNEQFF
TRBV9 | CASSVEAATYGYTF
TRBV11-1 | CASSLGLASYNEQFF
TRBV9 | CASSADAGARNQPQHF
TRBV29-1 | CSVEYGKNTEAFF
TRBV13 | CASSFGLLETQYF
TRBV19 | CASSPRTSGGEETQYF
TRBV5-1 | CASSTTGSPLYEQYF
TRBV7-9 | CASSFQGYEQYF
TRBV29-1 | CSVEGQGRGTGELFF